This paragraph covers one TCR beta chain sequence. Its antigen is as yet unknown. The assay was run at deep level. Only in-frame clones appear in the TCRdb table, and some are missing; sequencing was by immunoSEQ multiplex PCR. The sample holds 800,000 to 1,200,000 clones, around three quarters seen once. The entry originates in a study of shared clonotypes between healthy human individuals. Findings and caveats of the study: Clonotype sharing across a few donors was observed for about 4.8% of naive CD4 clonotypes. A small donor pool kept down the genetic and exposure-history diversity that was represented.

Healthy HIV-negative adults without recent acute infections or vaccinations served as donors. Sequenced: memory CD4+ T cells from PBMCs. The sample's subset: CD45RA-negative fraction. This receptor was identified in a man between 18 and 35 years old in good health. Some clones in this sample may be carry-over from other donors' samples.

The CDR3 loop is CASSLEPRATAYEQYF. The CDR3 coding sequence is TGTGCCAGCAGCTTAGAACCCAGGGCTACAGCCTACGAGCAGTACTTC. The gene calls are TRBV7-2 and TRBJ2-7; tentatively, D is TRBD1 (5 bases). The germline V and J ends were trimmed by 1 base and 2 bases, with 15 bases remaining between them. CDR3 size: 16 residues. Germline V lookup: CDR1 SGHTA, CDR2 FQGNSA. The full variable domain, rest sourced from reference TRBV7-2 and TRBJ2-7, is GAGVSQSPSNKVTEKGKDVELRCDPISGHTALYWYRQSLGQGLEFLIYFQGNSAPDKSGLPSDRFSAERTGGSVSTLTIQRTQQEDSAVYLCASSLEPRATAYEQYFGPGTRLTVT.